This T cell receptor beta chain is drawn from a study of shared clonotypes between healthy human individuals. The CDR3 has 13 amino acids. The germline CDR1 and CDR2 sequences are MNHNS and SASEGT. The V gene lost 3 bases and the J gene lost 5 bases, with 11 bases spanning the gap. The data were produced by immunoSEQ multiplex PCR, yet TCRdb's version contains in-frame clones alone and is incomplete. Counted here are approximately 92,000 clones, 60% to 70% occurring once; the ten biggest clones make up about half. The J gene is TRBJ2-7, the V gene TRBV6-1; D remains ambiguous. Sequenced material: memory CD8+ T cells sorted from blood. The subset is: CD45RO+ cells pooled with CCR7-negative TemRA cells. The clonotype comes from a man under 40 in good health. CDR3 protein: CASSDIGPNEQYF. The CDR3 DNA reads as TGTGCCAGCAGTGATATAGGGCCCAACGAGCAGTACTTC.